Included here is one TCR beta chain sequence, with context. Its antigen is unidentified. The sample is drawn from a study of T cells in Graves' hyperthyroidism and ophthalmopathy. Study-level background: At initial diagnosis, before any treatment had begun, peripheral blood was obtained. Broader study findings: Patients with ophthalmopathy were separated from those with stable hyperthyroidism by a 13 V-J model.

The CDR3 runs to 15 residues. Germline V lookup: CDR1 MRHNA, CDR2 SNTAGT. V lost 5 bases, J lost 1 base, and 4 bases stayed unmatched. Amplification of TCR beta CDR3 regions was performed using RNA transcripts as template. First-round RT-PCR of the TCR CDR3 relied on the HTBI primer set. One entry per CDR3 protein results from TCRdb running MiXCR on the multiplex PCR reads. The table has roughly 700,000 distinct CDR3 sequences, just over 35% seen once. The gene calls are TRBV6-4 and TRBJ2-5, with TRBD1 matching 10 bases. The sample comprised blood. This receptor was obtained from a middle-aged woman with Graves' hyperthyroidism. The CDR3 DNA sequence: TGTGCCAGCAGTTACGGGACAGGGGTCCAAGAGACCCAGTACTTC. Its protein product is CASSYGTGVQETQYF.